The 28 T cell receptor beta chains reported below all come from one sample, sequenced in a study of CD8+ T cells in alopecia areata. cDNA reverse transcribed from extracted RNA served as the sequencing template. The data were produced by immunoSEQ multiplex PCR, yet TCRdb's version contains in-frame clones alone and is incomplete. The data show under 150,000 clones, about 51% seen once. Sequencing input: NKG2D-low CD8+ T cells sorted from blood. These TCRs come from a human donor with alopecia areata.

The V and J genes are TRBV5-1 and TRBJ2-7; no definite D call. The V end was cut by 4 bases, the J end by 1 base, with 9 bases between. The CDR3 is 13 residues long. The germline CDR1 and CDR2 sequences are SGHRS and YFSETQ. The DNA of the CDR3 is TGCGCCAGCAGCCGACTTTCTTCCTACGAGCAGTACTTC. Protein product: CASSRLSSYEQYF.

In its sample, this clone was seen once. V usage is TRBV5-1 and J usage is TRBJ2-1; 10 bases line up with TRBD1. Trimming cost V 4 bases and J 7 bases; bases outside gene matches: 5. This CDR3 spans 14 amino acids. Germline V gene lookup returns CDR1 SGHRS and CDR2 YFSETQ. The DNA of the CDR3 is TGCGCCAGCAGCAAAGGGACAGGGGAAAATGAGCAGTTCTTC. Its protein product is CASSKGTGENEQFF.

The V gene is TRBV4-1, the J gene TRBJ2-2; 10 nucleotides match TRBD2. CDR3 size: 16 residues. After removal of 0 bases from V and 3 bases from J, the junction contained 1 base not matched to a gene. Per germline, CDR1 MGHRA and CDR2 YSYEKL. CDR3 in DNA: TGCGCCAGCAGCCAAGAGACTAGCGGGTACACCGGGGAGCTGTTTTTT. This gives the protein CASSQETSGYTGELFF.

The chain carries TRBV9 and TRBJ2-3, with D uncertain. The CDR3 loop spans 13 amino acids. The germline V gene encodes CDR1 SGDLS and CDR2 YYNGEE. V shed 2 bases and J shed 2 bases, with 6 bases lying between them. CDR3: CASSVYPTDTQYF. Written as DNA, the CDR3 is TGTGCCAGCAGCGTGTACCCCACAGATACGCAGTATTTT.

The genes are TRBV30 and TRBJ2-7; 8 bases match TRBD1. Germline V gene sequence: CDR1 GTSNPN, CDR2 SVGIG (reference sequence). V was pared by 5 bases and J by 0 bases, with 3 bases of the junction left unmatched. The CDR3 totals 13 residues. DNA of the CDR3: TGTGCCTGGGGGGACAGGAGCTCCTACGAGCAGTACTTC. Translation: CAWGDRSSYEQYF.

This clone was picked up a small number of times. The V gene is TRBV29-1, the J gene TRBJ2-5, with 12 bases matching TRBD2. V lost 0 bases and J lost 2; bases outside the gene matches: 4. The CDR3 consists of 16 residues. Germline loops: CDR1 SQVTM, CDR2 ANQGSEA. The CDR3 spells CSVEDFGLAGQETQYF. The CDR3 DNA reads as TGCAGCGTTGAAGATTTTGGACTAGCGGGACAAGAGACCCAGTACTTC.

The J gene is TRBJ2-5, the V gene TRBV11-2; D is perhaps TRBD1 (6 bases). The CDR3 sequence is 11 residues long. Trimming stripped 5 bases from V and 5 bases from J, with 6 bases between. CDR1 is SGHAT and CDR2 is FQNNGV in the germline V gene. The CDR3 DNA follows: TGTGCCAGCAGCCAGGGGGAGACCCAGTACTTC. This gives the protein CASSQGETQYF.

The table lists this clone with a few counts. The chain links TRBV7-8 to TRBJ2-1, with 9 bases identical to TRBD2. The CDR3 is 14 amino acids. V trimming: 4 bases; J trimming: 9 bases; junction bases outside the gene matches: 7. Germline V gene data show CDR1 as SGHVS and CDR2 as FQNEAQ. The CDR3 coding sequence is TGTGCCAGCAGCTCTCCCCAGCGGGAGGCTGAGCAGTTCTTC. Protein: CASSSPQREAEQFF.

This clone was recorded a few times. The rearrangement joins TRBV28 to TRBJ2-7; D gene ambiguous. Trimming cost V 3 bases and J 4 bases, with 7 bases left between them. The length of the CDR3 is 12 residues. Per the germline V gene, CDR1 is MDHEN and CDR2 is SYDVKM. The CDR3 reads CASSFSEYEQYF. The CDR3, as DNA: TGTGCCAGCAGTTTCAGTGAGTACGAGCAGTACTTC.

About this clone itself: Other DNA sequences in this specimen translate into the identical CDR3. This chain uses TRBV4-1 with TRBJ1-5, with 10 positions matching TRBD1. Germline V gene data show CDR1 as MGHRA and CDR2 as YSYEKL. This CDR3 contains 15 residues. Trimming cost V 3 bases and J 1 base; bases outside gene matches: 0. CDR3 sequence: CASSQGQGSNQPQHF. The CDR3 DNA reads as TGCGCCAGCAGCCAGGGACAGGGGAGCAATCAGCCCCAGCATTTT.

This clone has only a few counts. The chain recombines TRBV30 with TRBJ1-1; no firm D call. CDR3 size: 13 residues. The germline V gene has CDR1 GTSNPN and CDR2 SVGIG (reference sequence). Trimming left V 2 bases short and J 5 bases short, with 12 bases between. CDR3 protein: CAWSFQDSTEAFF. CDR3 DNA: TGTGCCTGGAGTTTTCAGGATTCGACTGAAGCTTTCTTT. Together with reference TRBV30 and TRBJ1-1, the CDR3 gives the full variable domain: SQTIHQWPATLVQPVGSPLSLECTVEGTSNPNLYWYRQAAGRGLQLLFYSVGIGQISSEVPQNLSASRPQDRQFILSSKKLLLSDSGFYLCAWSFQDSTEAFFGQGTRLTVV.

The rearrangement links TRBV6-5 to TRBJ1-1; D gene ambiguous. The CDR3 loop spans 13 amino acids. The germline V and J ends were trimmed by 2 bases and 4 bases, with 8 bases remaining between them. The germline V gene encodes CDR1 MNHEY and CDR2 SVGAGI. This chain's CDR3 is CASSYGVGTEAFF. CDR3 nucleotide sequence: TGTGCCAGCAGTTACGGGGTCGGCACTGAAGCTTTCTTT.

This chain connects TRBV25-1 to TRBJ2-7; 12 bases align to TRBD2. The germline V gene encodes CDR1 MGHDK and CDR2 SYGVNS. The CDR3 length is 14 residues. V trimming: 3 bases; J trimming: 7 bases; junction bases outside the gene matches: 4. CDR3 in amino acids: CASSDPGLAGEQYF. In DNA form, the CDR3 reads TGTGCCAGCAGTGACCCCGGACTAGCGGGAGAGCAGTACTTC.

This clone was observed a handful of times. The chain combines TRBV29-1 with TRBJ1-1; tentative D call: TRBD1 (6 bases). Trimming removed 5 bases at V and 8 bases at J, with 15 bases between. Germline CDR1 is SQVTM and CDR2 is ANQGSEA. The CDR3 is 12 residues long. CDR3 DNA: TGCAGCGTTTACATACAGGGACCAGAAGCTTTCTTT. This codes for CSVYIQGPEAFF.

V usage is TRBV29-1 and J usage is TRBJ2-1; TRBD2 agrees at 10 bases. Germline V lookup: CDR1 SQVTM, CDR2 ANQGSEA. Trimming cost V 0 bases and J 7 bases; bases outside gene matches: 9. CDR3 length: 16 residues. CDR3 protein: CSVEDGRAGGWNEQFF. As DNA, the CDR3 is TGCAGCGTTGAAGATGGTCGAGCGGGGGGGTGGAATGAGCAGTTCTTC.

The chain uses TRBV29-1 and TRBJ2-1; perhaps TRBD1 as D (5 bases). Germline-derived CDR1 and CDR2 are SQVTM and ANQGSEA. V was shortened by 1 base and J by 5 bases, with 15 bases between the two germline ends. The CDR3 sequence is 15 residues long. The CDR3 loop is CSVEGGVGDDNEQFF. The CDR3 DNA is TGCAGCGTTGAAGGGGGCGTGGGTGACGACAATGAGCAGTTCTTC.

The chain has TRBV29-1 and TRBJ2-5; TRBD2 matches at 13 bases. Per germline, CDR1 SQVTM and CDR2 ANQGSEA. CDR3 length: 15 amino acids. The trim removed 5 bases at V and 5 bases at J, leaving 8 bases unmatched. The CDR3 loop is CSVRTSGSVWETQYF. The CDR3 DNA follows: TGCAGCGTTCGGACTAGCGGGAGCGTTTGGGAGACCCAGTACTTC.

The chain recombines TRBV15 with TRBJ2-1; 7 bases map to TRBD1. Losses at the gene ends were 0 bases for V and 1 base for J; bases not matched to a gene: 3. The germline V gene encodes CDR1 LNHNV and CDR2 YYDKDF (reference sequence). The CDR3 has 16 residues. The CDR3 sequence is CATSRERTGSYNEQFF. In DNA, the CDR3 is TGTGCCACCAGCAGAGAAAGGACAGGTTCCTACAATGAGCAGTTCTTC.

The V call is TRBV4-1, the J call TRBJ2-7, with no clear D. Trimming cost V 4 bases and J 8 bases, with 12 bases left between them. Germline V gene sequence: CDR1 MGHRA, CDR2 YSYEKL. The CDR3 extends over 12 amino acids. The CDR3, as DNA: TGCGCCAGCAGCCCTCCCTCGGTCAAGCAGTACTTC. Translating gives CASSPPSVKQYF.

The chain employs TRBV30 and TRBJ2-1; D call uncertain. The CDR3 runs 10 residues. Per germline, CDR1 GTSNPN and CDR2 SVGIG (reference sequence). The V gene lost 8 bases and the J gene lost 9 bases, with 11 bases spanning the gap. The CDR3 coding sequence is TGTGCCGGGTTCTCCCGTGAGCAGTTCTTC. This encodes CAGFSREQFF.

The chain uses TRBV7-2 and TRBJ2-3; possible D gene TRBD1, 6 bases. Germline V gene lookup returns CDR1 SGHTA and CDR2 FQGNSA. The germline V and J ends were trimmed by 6 bases and 1 base, with 8 bases remaining between them. The CDR3 length is 13 residues. The CDR3 is CASRRTGTDTQYF. Written as DNA, the CDR3 is TGTGCCAGCAGAAGGACAGGCACAGATACGCAGTATTTT.

The chain joins TRBV14 to TRBJ2-5; D is unresolved. Trimming took off 2 bases at V and 4 bases at J, with 14 bases between the two ends. This CDR3 has 15 amino acids. CDR1 is SGHDN and CDR2 is FVKESK in the germline V gene. CDR3 region: CASSQYVTTAETQYF. The CDR3 nucleotides read TGTGCCAGCAGCCAATATGTTACGACTGCAGAGACCCAGTACTTC.

The chain recombines TRBV29-1 with TRBJ2-7; 8 nucleotides agree with TRBD2. The junction had 6 bases not matched to a gene; V was cut back by 2 bases and J by 0 bases. The CDR3 loop spans 15 amino acids. CDR1 is SQVTM, CDR2 ANQGSEA, per germline. CDR3: CSVERLAGSSYEQYF. DNA of the CDR3: TGCAGCGTTGAAAGGCTAGCGGGTAGCTCCTACGAGCAGTACTTC.

This chain connects TRBV27 to TRBJ2-7; maybe TRBD2 (5 bases). This CDR3 comprises 14 residues. CDR1 is MNHEY, CDR2 SMNVEV, per germline (reference sequence). Trimming took 3 bases from V and 2 from J, leaving 11 bases between them. Here the CDR3 reads CASSLGRGTYEQYF. In DNA form, the CDR3 reads TGTGCCAGCAGTTTGGGCAGAGGGACCTACGAGCAGTACTTC.

This clone came up a few times. The chain couples TRBV27 to TRBJ2-5; a possible D gene is TRBD2 (6 bases). Deletions cut 5 bases from V and 4 bases from J, with 17 bases between. The CDR3 length is 15 residues. Germline lookup yields CDR1 MNHEY and CDR2 SMNVEV (reference sequence). CDR3 sequence: CASSRPGGGLETQYF. DNA for the CDR3: TGTGCCAGCAGTCGCCCCGGCGGAGGGTTAGAGACCCAGTACTTC.

V is TRBV9 and J is TRBJ2-7; D not resolved. The V end was cut by 3 bases, the J end by 6 bases, with 16 bases between. The CDR3 has 14 amino acids. CDR1 SGDLS and CDR2 YYNGEE come from the germline V gene. CDR3: CASSETADGSEQYF. CDR3 nucleotides: TGTGCCAGCAGCGAGACGGCAGACGGGTCCGAGCAGTACTTC.

V usage is TRBV4-1 and J usage is TRBJ2-7; tentative D call: TRBD1 (6 bases). In germline, CDR1 is MGHRA, CDR2 YSYEKL. V gave up 5 bases and J gave up 3 bases, with 17 bases separating them. There are 15 residues in the CDR3. The CDR3 sequence is CASSYRTGQDYEQYF. The CDR3 region has the DNA TGCGCCAGCAGCTACCGAACGGGACAAGACTACGAGCAGTACTTC.

As to this clone: One end of the junction fails to match germline, which may point to a read error. The V call is TRBV7-9, the J call TRBJ2-4; TRBD2 might be the D (5 bases). Germline V gene data show CDR1 as SEHNR and CDR2 as FQNEAQ (reference sequence). CDR3 length: 12 amino acids. The CDR3 DNA reads TGTGCCAGCAGCTTAGGTGGACGGGAAAGGGCCTTC. It is translated as CASSLGGRERAF.